This T cell receptor beta chain emerged from a study of blood T cell repertoires in COVID-19. Across the study: PBMCs, B-cell-depleted T cells, or T cells were the source of the cDNA or gDNA that made up the material.

One Seattle source followed patients from active infection through their disease course. Profiled with immunoSEQ multiplex PCR; TCRdb holds only in-frame clones, not every one. In the table there are approximately 58,000 clones, around four fifths of which are singletons. V lost 1 base and J 4 bases, leaving 12 bases between the germline ends. The germline V gene encodes CDR1 SGHVS and CDR2 FNYEAQ. The CDR3 is made up of 15 amino acids. The specimen was peripheral blood. This clonotype was sampled from a man aged 60 to 75 with COVID-19, enrolled during active disease. The chain joins TRBV7-6 to TRBJ2-3, with a weak D call TRBD2 (5 bases). The CDR3 DNA reads as TGTGCCAGCAGCTTAGTAGCGACGGTCGCAGATACGCAGTATTTT. Translated, it gives CASSLVATVADTQYF.